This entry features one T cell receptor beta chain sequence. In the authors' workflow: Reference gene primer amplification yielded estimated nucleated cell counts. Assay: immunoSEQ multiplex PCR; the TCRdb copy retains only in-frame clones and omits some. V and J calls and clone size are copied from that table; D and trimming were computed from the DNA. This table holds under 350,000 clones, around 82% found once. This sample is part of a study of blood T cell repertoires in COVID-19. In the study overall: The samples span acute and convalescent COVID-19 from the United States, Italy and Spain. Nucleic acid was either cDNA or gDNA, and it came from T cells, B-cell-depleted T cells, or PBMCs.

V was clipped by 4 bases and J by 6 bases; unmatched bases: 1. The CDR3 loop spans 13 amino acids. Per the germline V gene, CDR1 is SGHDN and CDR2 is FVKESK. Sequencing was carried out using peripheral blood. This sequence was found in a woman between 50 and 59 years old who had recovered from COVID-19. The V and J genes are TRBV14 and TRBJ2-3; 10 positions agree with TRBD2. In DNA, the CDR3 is TGTGCCAGCAGCCTGGGACTAGCGGATACGCAGTATTTT. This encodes CASSLGLADTQYF.